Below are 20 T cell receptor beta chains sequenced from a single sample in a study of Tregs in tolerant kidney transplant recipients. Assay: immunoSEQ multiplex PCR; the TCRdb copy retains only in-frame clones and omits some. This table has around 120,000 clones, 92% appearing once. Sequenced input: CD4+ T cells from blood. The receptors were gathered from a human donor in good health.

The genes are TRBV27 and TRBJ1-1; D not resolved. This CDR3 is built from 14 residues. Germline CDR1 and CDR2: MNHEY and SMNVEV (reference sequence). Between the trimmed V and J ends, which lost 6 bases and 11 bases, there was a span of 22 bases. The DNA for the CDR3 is TGTGCCAGCAGGACCTCACCGGCGCAACTGGGGGCTTTCTTT. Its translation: CASRTSPAQLGAFF.

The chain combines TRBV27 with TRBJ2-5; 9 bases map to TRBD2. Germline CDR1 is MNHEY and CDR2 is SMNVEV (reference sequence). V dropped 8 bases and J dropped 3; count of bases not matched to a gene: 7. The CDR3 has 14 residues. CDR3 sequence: CASASAGGEETQYF. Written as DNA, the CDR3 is TGTGCCAGCGCCTCGGCGGGGGGGGAAGAGACCCAGTACTTC.

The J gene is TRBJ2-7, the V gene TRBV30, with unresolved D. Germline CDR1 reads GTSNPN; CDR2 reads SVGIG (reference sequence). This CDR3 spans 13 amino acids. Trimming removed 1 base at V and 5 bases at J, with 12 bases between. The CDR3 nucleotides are TGTGCCTGGAGTGCCCCTGCGAGCCACGAGCAGTACTTC. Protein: CAWSAPASHEQYF.

The DNA for the CDR3 is TGTGCCAGCAGTTTAAAGGGCAGCTCCTACGAGCAGTACTTC. Translation: CASSLKGSSYEQYF. The rearrangement links TRBV27 to TRBJ2-7; D remains unclear. Deletions cut 2 bases from V and 0 bases from J, with 8 bases between. The germline V gene encodes CDR1 MNHEY and CDR2 SMNVEV (reference sequence). The CDR3 contains 14 residues.

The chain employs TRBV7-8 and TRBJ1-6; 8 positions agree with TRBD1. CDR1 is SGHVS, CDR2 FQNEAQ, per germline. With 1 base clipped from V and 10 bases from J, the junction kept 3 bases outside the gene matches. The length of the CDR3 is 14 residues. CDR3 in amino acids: CASSLEDRDSPLHF. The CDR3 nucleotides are TGTGCCAGCAGCTTAGAGGACAGGGACTCACCCCTCCACTTT.

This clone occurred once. The CDR3 spells CASSRLDSGYGYTF. The CDR3 DNA is TGTGCCAGCAGTCGACTGGACAGCGGGTATGGCTACACCTTC. The rearrangement links TRBV6-6 to TRBJ1-2; the D gene is possibly TRBD1 (6 bases). The germline CDR1 and CDR2 sequences are MNHNY and SVGAGI (reference sequence). The CDR3 has 14 residues. With 5 bases removed from V and 5 bases from J, the gap between germline ends came to 15 bases.

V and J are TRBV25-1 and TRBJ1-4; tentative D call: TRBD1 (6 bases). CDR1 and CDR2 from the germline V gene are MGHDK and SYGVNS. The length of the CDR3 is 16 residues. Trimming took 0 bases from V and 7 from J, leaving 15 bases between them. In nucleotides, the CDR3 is TGTGCCAGCAGTGAATATAAACAGGGCCTAACTGAAAAACTGTTTTTT. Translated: CASSEYKQGLTEKLFF.

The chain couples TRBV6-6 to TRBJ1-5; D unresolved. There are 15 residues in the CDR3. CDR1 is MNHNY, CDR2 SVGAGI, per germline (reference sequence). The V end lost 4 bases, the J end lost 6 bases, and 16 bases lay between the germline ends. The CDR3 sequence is CASSFPPGVGQPQHF. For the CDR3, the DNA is TGTGCCAGCAGTTTCCCCCCGGGAGTAGGTCAGCCCCAGCATTTT.

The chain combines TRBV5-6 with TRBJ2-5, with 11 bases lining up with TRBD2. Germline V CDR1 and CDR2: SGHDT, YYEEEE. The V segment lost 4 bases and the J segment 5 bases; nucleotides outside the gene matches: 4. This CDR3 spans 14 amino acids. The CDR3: CASSGASGGETQYF. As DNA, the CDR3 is TGTGCCAGCAGCGGCGCTAGCGGGGGGGAGACCCAGTACTTC.

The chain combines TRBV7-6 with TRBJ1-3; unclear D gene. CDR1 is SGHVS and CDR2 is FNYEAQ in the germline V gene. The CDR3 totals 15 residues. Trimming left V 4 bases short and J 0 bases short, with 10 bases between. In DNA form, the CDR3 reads TGTGCCAGCAGCTCTTCCAGCTACTCTGGAAACACCATATATTTT. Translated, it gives CASSSSSYSGNTIYF.

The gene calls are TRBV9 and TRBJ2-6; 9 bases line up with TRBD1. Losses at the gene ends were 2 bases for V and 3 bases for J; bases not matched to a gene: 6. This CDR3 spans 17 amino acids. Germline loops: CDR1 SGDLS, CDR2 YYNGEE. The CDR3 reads CASSVKDRGFGANVLTF. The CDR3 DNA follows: TGTGCCAGCAGCGTCAAGGACAGGGGCTTTGGGGCCAACGTCCTGACTTTC.

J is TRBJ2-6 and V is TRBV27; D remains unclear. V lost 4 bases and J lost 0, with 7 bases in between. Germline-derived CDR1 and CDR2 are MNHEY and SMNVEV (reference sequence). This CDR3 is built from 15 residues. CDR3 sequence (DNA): TGTGCCAGCAGTTACTTAAACTCTGGGGCCAACGTCCTGACTTTC. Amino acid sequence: CASSYLNSGANVLTF.

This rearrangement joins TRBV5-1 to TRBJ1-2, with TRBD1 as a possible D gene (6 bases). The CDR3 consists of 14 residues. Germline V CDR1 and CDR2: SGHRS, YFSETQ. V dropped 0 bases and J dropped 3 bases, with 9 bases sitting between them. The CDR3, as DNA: TGCGCCAGCAGCTTGGTGGGGGCGGACTATGGCTACACCTTC. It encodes CASSLVGADYGYTF.

In nucleotides, the CDR3 is TGTGCCAGTAGTGCCCTTAGGGGGGGGCGAGGTTCCTACAATGAGCAGTTCTTC. This sequence encodes CASSALRGGRGSYNEQFF. The V call is TRBV19, the J call TRBJ2-1; weak D call: TRBD2 (7 bases). CDR3 size: 18 residues. V lost 5 bases and J 1 base, leaving 21 bases between the germline ends. Germline values: CDR1 LNHDA, CDR2 SQIVND (reference sequence).

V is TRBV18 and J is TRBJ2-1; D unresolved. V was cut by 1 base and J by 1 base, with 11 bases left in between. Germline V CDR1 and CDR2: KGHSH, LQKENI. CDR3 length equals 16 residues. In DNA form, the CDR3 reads TGTGCCAGCTCACCACGGTCGGGCGGATCCTACAATGAGCAGTTCTTC. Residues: CASSPRSGGSYNEQFF.

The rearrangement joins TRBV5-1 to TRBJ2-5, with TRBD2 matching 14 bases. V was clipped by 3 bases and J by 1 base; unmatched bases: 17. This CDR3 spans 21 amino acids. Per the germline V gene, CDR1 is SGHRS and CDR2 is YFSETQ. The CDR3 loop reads CASSYGTSGSRGGGVQETQYF. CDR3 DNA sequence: TGCGCCAGCAGCTATGGGACTAGCGGGAGCCGGGGCGGGGGTGTCCAAGAGACCCAGTACTTC.

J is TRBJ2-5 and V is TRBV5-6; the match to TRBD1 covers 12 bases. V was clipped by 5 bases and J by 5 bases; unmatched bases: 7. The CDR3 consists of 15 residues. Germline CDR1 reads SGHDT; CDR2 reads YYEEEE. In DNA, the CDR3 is TGTGCCAGCAGTTCGGGACAGGGGGCACGGGAGACCCAGTACTTC. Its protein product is CASSSGQGARETQYF. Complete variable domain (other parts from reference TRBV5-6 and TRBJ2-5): DAGVTQSPTHLIKTRGQQVTLRCSPKSGHDTVSWYQQALGQGPQFIFQYYEEEERQRGNFPDRFSGHQFPNYSSELNVNALLLGDSALYLCASSSGQGARETQYFGPGTRLLVL.

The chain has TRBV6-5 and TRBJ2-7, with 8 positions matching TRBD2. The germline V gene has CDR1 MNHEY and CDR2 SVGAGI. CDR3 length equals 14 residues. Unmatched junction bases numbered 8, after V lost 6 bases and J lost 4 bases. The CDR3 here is CASRDSGISYEQYF. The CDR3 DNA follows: TGTGCCAGCAGGGATAGCGGGATATCATACGAGCAGTACTTC.

In DNA, the CDR3 is TGTGCCAGCTCACCTGGGGAAACCTCGGAGACCCAGTACTTC. This encodes CASSPGETSETQYF. The J gene is TRBJ2-5, the V gene TRBV18, with D hard to call. Looked up from germline, CDR1 is KGHSH and CDR2 is LQKENI. The V gene lost 3 bases and the J gene lost 5 bases, with 13 bases spanning the gap. This CDR3 comprises 14 residues.

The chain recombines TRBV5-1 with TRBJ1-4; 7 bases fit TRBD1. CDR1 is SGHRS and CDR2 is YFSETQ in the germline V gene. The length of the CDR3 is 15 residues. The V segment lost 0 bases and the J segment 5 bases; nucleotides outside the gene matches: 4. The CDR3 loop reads CASSLAGTVNEKLFF. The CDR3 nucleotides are TGCGCCAGCAGCTTGGCCGGGACAGTAAATGAAAAACTGTTTTTT. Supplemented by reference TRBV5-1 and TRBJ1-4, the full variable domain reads KAGVTQTPRYLIKTRGQQVTLSCSPISGHRSVSWYQQTPGQGLQFLFEYFSETQRNKGNFPGRFSGRQFSNSRSEMNVSTLELGDSALYLCASSLAGTVNEKLFFGSGTQLSVL.